Following are 3 T cell receptor beta chains from one sample sequenced in a study of blood T cell repertoires in COVID-19. Repertoires were generated with immunoSEQ multiplex PCR, while TCRdb's copy carries only in-frame clones and drops some. The data show about 140,000 clones, around 79% seen once. Sequencing was performed on PBMCs or T cells enriched from blood (not recorded which). Every receptor here comes from a woman aged 45-60 years who had recovered from COVID-19.

The chain links TRBV6-5 to TRBJ2-1, with D tentatively TRBD1 (6 bases). Germline V gene sequence: CDR1 MNHEY, CDR2 SVGAGI. CDR3 size: 13 residues. Deletions cut 3 bases from V and 15 bases from J, with 18 bases between. The CDR3 DNA reads TGTGCCAGCAGTTATCGAGGTTCGGGACATATGTTCTTC. The encoded protein is CASSYRGSGHMFF.

This chain connects TRBV19 to TRBJ1-4; 9 bases map to TRBD1. The CDR3 consists of 17 residues. Germline assignment: CDR1 LNHDA and CDR2 SQIVND (reference sequence). The V segment lost 4 bases and the J segment 0 bases; nucleotides outside the gene matches: 6. CDR3 in amino acids: CASSTLQGAATNEKLFF. The DNA for the CDR3 is TGTGCCAGTAGTACCCTACAGGGGGCCGCAACTAATGAAAAACTGTTTTTT.

The chain carries TRBV11-3 and TRBJ2-1, with TRBD2 matching over 8 bases. The CDR3 length is 17 residues. J was trimmed by 0 bases and V by 4 bases; bases with no gene match: 8. The germline V gene encodes CDR1 SGHNT and CDR2 YENEEA. The CDR3 loop reads CASSSLGGGLSYNEQFF. In nucleotides, the CDR3 is TGTGCCAGCAGCTCCCTGGGCGGGGGGCTCTCCTACAATGAGCAGTTCTTC.